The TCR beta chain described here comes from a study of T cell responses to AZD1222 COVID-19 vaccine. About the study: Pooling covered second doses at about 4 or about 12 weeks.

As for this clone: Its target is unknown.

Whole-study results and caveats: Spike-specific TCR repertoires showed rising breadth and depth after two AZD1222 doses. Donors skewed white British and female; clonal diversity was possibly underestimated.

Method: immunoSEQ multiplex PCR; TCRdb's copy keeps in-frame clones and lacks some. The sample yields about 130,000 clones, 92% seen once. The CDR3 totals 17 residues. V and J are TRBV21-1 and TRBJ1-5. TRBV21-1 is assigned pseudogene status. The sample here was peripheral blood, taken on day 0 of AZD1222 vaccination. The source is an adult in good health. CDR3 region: CASSKDGTAPPNQPQHF. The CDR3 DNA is TGTGCCAGCAGCAAAGACGGGACTGCACCCCCCAATCAGCCCCAGCATTTT.